The 7 T cell receptor beta chains given below trace back to one sample, sequenced in a study of blood T cell repertoires in COVID-19. Assay: immunoSEQ multiplex PCR; the TCRdb copy retains only in-frame clones and omits some. The sample carries roughly 140,000 clones, around 85% recorded once. The sequencing input was peripheral blood. These receptors were obtained from a woman aged 40 to 50 with active or convalescent COVID-19.

V and J are TRBV7-2 and TRBJ1-5, with unresolved D. V was clipped by 5 bases and J by 0 bases, with 8 bases between them. The CDR3 is 14 residues long. Per the germline V gene, CDR1 is SGHTA and CDR2 is FQGNSA. CDR3: CASSPNYSNQPQHF. The CDR3 region has the DNA TGTGCCAGCAGCCCGAACTATAGCAATCAGCCCCAGCATTTT. Full variable domain (remainder filled in from reference TRBV7-2 and TRBJ1-5): GAGVSQSPSNKVTEKGKDVELRCDPISGHTALYWYRQSLGQGLEFLIYFQGNSAPDKSGLPSDRFSAERTGGSVSTLTIQRTQQEDSAVYLCASSPNYSNQPQHFGDGTRLSIL.

CDR3 sequence reads: CASSQHPITYEQYF. As DNA, the CDR3 is TGCGCCAGCAGCCAACATCCAATCACCTACGAGCAGTACTTC. J is TRBJ2-7 and V is TRBV4-3; D is unresolved. V gave up 2 bases and J gave up 2 bases, with 10 bases separating them. This CDR3 region has 14 residues. Germline CDR1 reads LGHNA; CDR2 reads YSLEER.

This rearrangement joins TRBV28 to TRBJ1-2; 7 bases agree with TRBD1. Germline V gene lookup returns CDR1 MDHEN and CDR2 SYDVKM. The CDR3 extends over 13 amino acids. V trimming: 8 bases; J trimming: 4 bases; junction bases outside the gene matches: 7. CDR3 in amino acids: CASETGQRYGYTF. The DNA for the CDR3 is TGTGCCAGCGAGACGGGACAGCGCTATGGCTACACCTTC.

The genes are TRBV6-5 and TRBJ1-6; D is possibly TRBD1 (6 bases). The CDR3 is made up of 12 amino acids. The V gene's germline CDR1 is MNHEY and CDR2 SVGAGI. With 0 bases removed from V and 17 bases from J, the gap between germline ends came to 11 bases. The CDR3 nucleotides are TGTGCCAGCAGTTACTCGGGACAAGCGTTCCACTTT. It is translated as CASSYSGQAFHF.

The table lists this clone with a few counts. The genes are TRBV28 and TRBJ2-5, with TRBD2 matching 7 bases. Germline CDR1 is MDHEN and CDR2 is SYDVKM. The CDR3 runs to 16 residues. The junction had 12 bases not matched to a gene; V was cut back by 6 bases and J by 2 bases. The CDR3 protein is CASSPVMLAAQETQYF. CDR3 in DNA: TGTGCCAGCAGCCCCGTCATGCTAGCGGCTCAAGAGACCCAGTACTTC.

The chain has TRBV6-2 or TRBV6-3 and TRBJ1-5; maybe TRBD1 (6 bases). V was trimmed by 6 bases and J by 7 bases, leaving 13 bases between them. Germline CDR1 and CDR2: MNHEY and SVGEGT. CDR3 length: 13 residues. In DNA, the CDR3 is TGTGCCAGCAGCTTACAGGGAAGCCAGCCCCAGCATTTT. Translating gives CASSLQGSQPQHF.

CDR3 region: CASSQAPDRGRYQPQHF. The CDR3 DNA reads as TGTGCCAGCAGCCAAGCCCCGGACAGGGGGCGATATCAGCCCCAGCATTTT. The chain links TRBV3-1 (or the pseudogene TRBV3-2) to TRBJ1-5; 11 positions agree with TRBD1. Germline CDR1 and CDR2: LGHDT and YNNKEL (reference sequence). V dropped 1 base and J dropped 5; count of bases not matched to a gene: 7. CDR3 length: 17 amino acids.